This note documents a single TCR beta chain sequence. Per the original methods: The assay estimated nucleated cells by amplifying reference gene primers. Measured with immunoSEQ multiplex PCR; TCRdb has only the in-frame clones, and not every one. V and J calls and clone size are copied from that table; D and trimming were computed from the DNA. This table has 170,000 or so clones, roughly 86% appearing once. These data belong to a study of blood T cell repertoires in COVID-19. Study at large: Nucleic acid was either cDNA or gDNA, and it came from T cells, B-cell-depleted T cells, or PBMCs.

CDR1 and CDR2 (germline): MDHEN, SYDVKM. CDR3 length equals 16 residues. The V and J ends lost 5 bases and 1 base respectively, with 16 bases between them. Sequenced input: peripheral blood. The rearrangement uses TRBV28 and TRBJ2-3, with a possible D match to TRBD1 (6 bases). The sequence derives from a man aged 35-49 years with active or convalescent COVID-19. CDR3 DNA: TGTGCCAGCAGTCCTACAGGGCCCCGTGGCACAGATACGCAGTATTTT. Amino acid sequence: CASSPTGPRGTDTQYF.